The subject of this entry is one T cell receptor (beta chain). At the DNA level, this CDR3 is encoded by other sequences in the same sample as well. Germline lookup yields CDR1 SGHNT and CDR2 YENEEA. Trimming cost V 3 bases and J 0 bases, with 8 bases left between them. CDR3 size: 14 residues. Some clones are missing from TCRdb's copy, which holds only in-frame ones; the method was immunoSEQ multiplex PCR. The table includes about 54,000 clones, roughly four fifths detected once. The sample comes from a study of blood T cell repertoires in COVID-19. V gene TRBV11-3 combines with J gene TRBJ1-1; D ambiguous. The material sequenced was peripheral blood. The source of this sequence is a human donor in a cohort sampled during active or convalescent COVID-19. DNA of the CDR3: TGTGCCAGCAGCTTTTCCGGGATGAACACTGAAGCTTTCTTT. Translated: CASSFSGMNTEAFF.